These 29 T cell receptor beta chains originate from one sample sequenced in a study of blood T cell repertoires in COVID-19. The table came from immunoSEQ multiplex PCR; TCRdb's copy has only in-frame clones and leaves some out. This sample has 200,000 to 250,000 clones; 86% occur once, and the top ten carry approximately 6.2%. The source material was peripheral blood. These receptors were taken from a man aged 60-69 years with acute or convalescent COVID-19.

The chain has TRBV7-9 and TRBJ2-7, with D possibly matching TRBD2 (6 bases). Germline CDR1 and CDR2: SEHNR and FQNEAQ (reference sequence). The CDR3 totals 12 residues. Trimming took off 4 bases at V and 5 bases at J, with 9 bases between the two ends. The CDR3 reads CASSSGGDEQYF. The CDR3 region has the DNA TGTGCCAGCAGCTCCGGGGGAGACGAGCAGTACTTC.

The chain has TRBV6-6 and TRBJ1-6, with 11 bases fitting TRBD1. The CDR3 is 15 amino acids. From germline, CDR1 is MNHNY and CDR2 SVGAGI (reference sequence). Losses at the gene ends were 4 bases for V and 10 bases for J; bases not matched to a gene: 6. CDR3 loop: CASSFRTGGLSPLHF. CDR3 coding DNA: TGTGCCAGCAGTTTCAGGACAGGGGGCTTATCACCCCTCCACTTT.

This chain joins TRBV7-2 and TRBJ2-5; 10 positions match TRBD2. In germline, CDR1 is SGHTA, CDR2 FQGNSA. The CDR3 sequence is 18 residues long. Germline trimming cut 3 bases from V and 3 bases from J; bases unmatched to any gene: 13. CDR3 sequence: CASSFNLWASGRKETQYF. For the CDR3, the DNA is TGTGCCAGCAGCTTCAATTTGTGGGCTAGCGGGAGAAAAGAGACCCAGTACTTC.

The V gene is TRBV3-1 (or the pseudogene TRBV3-2), the J gene TRBJ2-1, with 16 bases that match TRBD2. CDR1 and CDR2 from the germline V gene are LGHDT and YNNKEL (reference sequence). After removal of 4 bases from V and 9 bases from J, the junction contained 6 bases not matched to a gene. This CDR3 has 16 amino acids. This CDR3 is CASSPEGLAGGGEQFF. In nucleotides, the CDR3 is TGTGCCAGCAGCCCGGAGGGACTAGCGGGGGGGGGTGAGCAGTTCTTC.

This chain joins TRBV29-1 and TRBJ2-1; D uncertain. V lost 2 bases and J lost 4, with 9 bases in between. Germline CDR1 reads SQVTM; CDR2 reads ANQGSEA. The CDR3 totals 13 residues. The CDR3 reads CSVEKSRYNEQFF. For the CDR3, the DNA is TGCAGCGTTGAAAAATCTAGATACAATGAGCAGTTCTTC.

V and J are TRBV15 and TRBJ1-6, with 10 positions matching TRBD1. Germline CDR1 reads LNHNV; CDR2 reads YYDKDF (reference sequence). V was clipped by 7 bases and J by 9 bases; unmatched bases: 6. This CDR3 region has 14 residues. The CDR3: CATNRDRGGSPLHF. CDR3 DNA: TGTGCCACCAACCGGGACAGGGGAGGTTCACCCCTCCACTTT.

This clone was picked up one time. The rearrangement uses TRBV27 and TRBJ1-1; D is ambiguous. V was clipped by 3 bases and J by 4 bases, with 9 bases between them. Per the germline V gene, CDR1 is MNHEY and CDR2 is SMNVEV (reference sequence). The CDR3 is 13 residues long. The CDR3 sequence is CASSFLPSTEAFF. In nucleotides, the CDR3 is TGTGCCAGCAGTTTCCTCCCGTCCACTGAAGCTTTCTTT.

This chain connects TRBV11-3 to TRBJ2-2; possibly TRBD1 for D (6 bases). CDR1 and CDR2 (germline): SGHNT, YENEEA. The CDR3 has 16 amino acids. V lost 6 bases and J 0 bases, leaving 14 bases between the germline ends. The CDR3 sequence is CASSPHRASNTGELFF. The CDR3 DNA sequence: TGTGCCAGCAGTCCTCACAGGGCCTCGAACACCGGGGAGCTGTTTTTT.

The chain recombines TRBV6-5 with TRBJ1-4, with D possibly TRBD1 on 6 matching bases. The germline CDR1 and CDR2 sequences are MNHEY and SVGAGI. The CDR3 is 16 amino acids. Trimming left V 1 base short and J 5 bases short, with 14 bases between. CDR3 loop: CASSYWGPGINEKLFF. The CDR3 DNA sequence: TGTGCCAGCAGTTACTGGGGGCCAGGGATCAATGAAAAACTGTTTTTT.

The genes are TRBV5-3 and TRBJ2-3; TRBD2 agrees at 8 bases. TRBV5-3 belongs to the ORF category, with a function that is uncertain. The V gene end was trimmed by 3 bases and the J gene end by 4 bases; junction bases not matched to a gene: 16. The CDR3 has 18 residues. The CDR3 nucleotides are TGTGCCAGAAGCTCCTACGCGGACCGGGAGGGCCGGGCAGATACGCAGTATTTT. It translates to CARSSYADREGRADTQYF.

The CDR3 is CASSPGTGNGDEQFF. DNA for the CDR3: TGTGCCAGCAGCCCGGGGACAGGGAATGGAGATGAGCAGTTCTTC. The J gene is TRBJ2-1, the V gene TRBV25-1, with 9 bases identical to TRBD1. The germline CDR1 and CDR2 sequences are MGHDK and SYGVNS. The CDR3 consists of 15 residues. Trimming removed 6 bases from V and 8 bases from J; junction bases left unmatched: 11.

This clone was picked up one time. The chain combines TRBV30 with TRBJ2-1; 8 nucleotides agree with TRBD1. The CDR3 has 14 amino acids. V dropped 5 bases and J dropped 4; count of bases not matched to a gene: 7. Per the germline V gene, CDR1 is GTSNPN and CDR2 is SVGIG (reference sequence). The CDR3 region is CAWSQGALYNEQFF. The DNA of the CDR3 is TGTGCCTGGTCCCAGGGGGCCCTGTACAATGAGCAGTTCTTC.

This chain links TRBV7-3 with TRBJ1-1, with D perhaps TRBD1 (6 bases). In germline, CDR1 is SGHTA, CDR2 FQGTGA. V lost 2 bases, J lost 5 bases, and 12 bases lay in between. The CDR3 totals 14 residues. CDR3 residues: CASSLGPQGTEAFF. In DNA, the CDR3 is TGTGCCAGCAGCTTAGGACCGCAGGGGACTGAAGCTTTCTTT.

The chain is built from TRBV5-1 and TRBJ1-5; D is perhaps TRBD1 (6 bases). Between the trimmed V and J ends, which lost 0 bases and 9 bases, there was a span of 13 bases. This CDR3 is built from 14 residues. Germline CDR1 reads SGHRS; CDR2 reads YFSETQ. CDR3 nucleotide sequence: TGCGCCAGCAGCTTGGGGCCCGGGGGGCCGCCCCAGCATTTT. This encodes CASSLGPGGPPQHF.

The rearrangement uses TRBV27 and TRBJ1-5; 8 bases agree with TRBD1. Germline-derived CDR1 and CDR2 are MNHEY and SMNVEV (reference sequence). The CDR3 contains 16 residues. V was clipped by 5 bases and J by 1 base; unmatched bases: 7. The CDR3 nucleotides read TGTGCCAGCAGTCCTCTGACAGGGGTGAGCAATCAGCCCCAGCATTTT. Encoded protein: CASSPLTGVSNQPQHF.

This sequence joins TRBV29-1 and TRBJ2-3, with 14 positions matching TRBD2. The CDR3 sequence is 15 residues long. With V trimmed by 5 bases and J by 4 bases, 5 bases remained unmatched. Germline CDR1 is SQVTM and CDR2 is ANQGSEA. In DNA form, the CDR3 reads TGCAGCGTTACCGGGACTAGCGGGAGTTCAGATACGCAGTATTTT. Translating gives CSVTGTSGSSDTQYF.

In this sample, this clone turned up a few times. V gene TRBV7-2 combines with J gene TRBJ1-2; D possibly corresponds to TRBD1 (5 bases). CDR3 length: 16 amino acids. Germline lookup yields CDR1 SGHTA and CDR2 FQGNSA. Trimming cost V 1 base and J 7 bases, with 19 bases left between them. This CDR3 is CASSLVRQALRGGYTF. The CDR3 coding sequence is TGTGCCAGCAGCTTAGTCCGGCAGGCACTTAGGGGTGGCTACACCTTC.

V gene TRBV11-1 combines with J gene TRBJ2-7; weak D call: TRBD1 (5 bases). From germline, CDR1 is SGHAT and CDR2 FQDESV (reference sequence). This CDR3 comprises 15 residues. With 1 base removed from V and 1 base from J, the gap between germline ends came to 11 bases. The CDR3 DNA is TGTGCCAGCAGCTTAGGTGCAGGGCTTTCCTACGAGCAGTACTTC. The encoded protein is CASSLGAGLSYEQYF.

The V and J genes are TRBV30 and TRBJ1-2; D gene uncertain. The CDR3 loop spans 16 amino acids. Germline CDR1 is GTSNPN and CDR2 is SVGIG (reference sequence). V lost 0 bases to trimming and J lost 6 bases, with 20 bases between them. The CDR3 nucleotides read TGTGCCTGGAGTGTACGGGGTCCCTTCTCCCTCAATGGCTACACCTTC. It yields the protein CAWSVRGPFSLNGYTF.

The J gene is TRBJ1-5, the V gene TRBV30; the D is unclear. V was shortened by 1 base and J by 3 bases, with 13 bases between the two germline ends. Germline CDR1 reads GTSNPN; CDR2 reads SVGIG (reference sequence). The CDR3 is 15 amino acids. The CDR3 loop is CAWSGGGLYNQPQHF. CDR3 nucleotides: TGTGCCTGGAGTGGGGGAGGCCTTTACAATCAGCCCCAGCATTTT.

The chain combines TRBV28 with TRBJ2-3, with D perhaps TRBD1 (5 bases). Trimming removed 6 bases from V and 1 base from J, with 14 bases in between. The CDR3 is made up of 15 amino acids. Germline CDR1 and CDR2: MDHEN and SYDVKM. The CDR3 nucleotides read TGTGCCAGCAGCTTGGACACTCCTGGCACAGATACGCAGTATTTT. This codes for CASSLDTPGTDTQYF.

V gene TRBV28 combines with J gene TRBJ2-1; 11 bases align to TRBD2. Germline-derived CDR1 and CDR2 are MDHEN and SYDVKM. The CDR3 is 18 amino acids. V shed 0 bases and J 0 bases; nucleotides not matched to a gene: 4. CDR3: CASSLWGTSGISYNEQFF. DNA of the CDR3: TGTGCCAGCAGTTTATGGGGGACTAGCGGAATCTCCTACAATGAGCAGTTCTTC.

This chain joins TRBV28 and TRBJ1-2; a possible D gene is TRBD1 (6 bases). This CDR3 contains 13 residues. V was clipped by 5 bases and J by 3 bases, with 10 bases between them. Germline V gene sequence: CDR1 MDHEN, CDR2 SYDVKM. This chain's CDR3 is CASSPQGYYGYTF. For the CDR3, the DNA is TGTGCCAGCAGTCCACAGGGATACTATGGCTACACCTTC.

Here the CDR3 reads CASSIFRVSYNEQFF. CDR3 DNA: TGTGCCAGCAGCATATTCAGGGTATCCTACAATGAGCAGTTCTTC. The chain combines TRBV13 with TRBJ2-1; a weak D match, TRBD1 (5 bases). This CDR3 is 15 amino acids long. In germline, CDR1 is PRHDT, CDR2 FYEKMQ (reference sequence). V lost 5 bases to trimming and J lost 1 base, with 12 bases between them.

V usage is TRBV5-1 and J usage is TRBJ2-2; 8 positions agree with TRBD2. With V trimmed by 4 bases and J by 1 base, 6 bases remained unmatched. The CDR3 has 16 amino acids. Per the germline V gene, CDR1 is SGHRS and CDR2 is YFSETQ. The CDR3 here is CASSPQLAGNTGELFF. Here the CDR3 DNA reads TGCGCCAGCAGCCCCCAGCTAGCGGGGAACACCGGGGAGCTGTTTTTT.

The chain combines TRBV9 with TRBJ2-1; D might be TRBD2 (6 bases). The V and J ends lost 4 bases and 3 bases respectively, with 20 bases between them. This CDR3 has 17 amino acids. Germline V gene lookup returns CDR1 SGDLS and CDR2 YYNGEE. CDR3 amino acids: CASSPPRREGVYNEQFF. The CDR3 DNA reads TGTGCCAGCAGCCCCCCACGGAGGGAAGGAGTCTACAATGAGCAGTTCTTC.

The chain employs TRBV10-2 and TRBJ2-7; TRBD2 aligns across 7 bases. CDR1 is WSHSY, CDR2 SAAADI, per germline. V was pared by 0 bases and J by 3 bases, with 8 bases of the junction left unmatched. The CDR3 is made up of 16 amino acids. The CDR3 protein is CASSESVTSNLYEQYF. The CDR3 DNA follows: TGCGCCAGCAGTGAGTCCGTGACTAGCAACCTCTACGAGCAGTACTTC.

V is TRBV15 and J is TRBJ2-7; D gene unclear. V was trimmed by 0 bases and J by 6 bases, leaving 6 bases between them. This CDR3 spans 12 amino acids. Germline CDR1 LNHNV, CDR2 YYDKDF (reference sequence). The CDR3 DNA follows: TGTGCCACCAGCAGAGATCTAGGCGAGCAGTACTTC. It codes for CATSRDLGEQYF. The whole variable domain, filled in from reference TRBV15 and TRBJ2-7, reads DAMVIQNPRYQVTQFGKPVTLSCSQTLNHNVMYWYQQKSSQAPKLLFHYYDKDFNNEADTPDNFQSRRPNTSFCFLDIRSPGLGDTAMYLCATSRDLGEQYFGPGTRLTVT.

The genes are TRBV7-9 and TRBJ2-2; 7 bases are shared with TRBD1. Trimming removed 4 bases from V and 1 base from J; junction bases left unmatched: 3. Germline lookup yields CDR1 SEHNR and CDR2 FQNEAQ (reference sequence). This CDR3 is built from 15 residues. The CDR3, as DNA: TGTGCCAGCAGCTCGGACAGGTTGAACACCGGGGAGCTGTTTTTT. This encodes CASSSDRLNTGELFF.